This record concerns one T cell receptor (beta chain) sequence. Its antigen specificity is not known. No much larger clone is present one base from it, and per-base qualities are unavailable. Stable Graves' hyperthyroidism was defined as no progression to ophthalmopathy during 18 months of follow-up. Hyperthyroidism patients were aged 18 to 65 years and newly diagnosed, with disease duration of less than 2 months. The study excluded patients with uncontrolled infections, other autoimmune diseases, pregnancy or lactation. Diagnoses were based on clinical symptoms, serum thyroxine and TRAb, thyroid ultrasound and orbital computed tomography. PBMCs were separated from 10 ml of fresh peripheral blood using Ficoll-Paque density gradient centrifugation. Trizol reagent was used to extract total RNA, and RNA quality was then checked on an Agilent 2100 Bioanalyzer. These data are taken from a study of T cells in Graves' hyperthyroidism and ophthalmopathy (dated by TCRdb to the late 2010s). In terms of the full investigation: Peripheral blood samples were taken at initial diagnosis, before any treatment was given. The study also compared thyroid tissue and blood T-cell repertoires from five or six Graves' hyperthyroidism patients. For training and testing, the roughly 97 patients in the discovery cohort were randomly divided in a 7:3 ratio. Following sampling, methimazole starting at 30 mg daily was given to hyperthyroidism patients, and high-dose intravenous methylprednisolone was given to ophthalmopathy patients. To identify TCR V-J signatures that set the groups apart, the researchers used a discovery cohort of more than 95 patients, made up of roughly 45 with Graves' ophthalmopathy and some 58 with stable Graves' hyperthyroidism. According to the paper, TCR Vbeta CDR3 sequencing was carried out on about 140 peripheral blood samples, which came from around 43 ophthalmopathy, around 74 hyperthyroidism and about 17 progressor patients. An independent validation cohort of around 20 hyperthyroidism patients and about 15 patients who later progressed to ophthalmopathy tested prospective prediction of ophthalmopathy.

Amplification of TCR beta CDR3 regions was carried out from RNA transcripts. A first-round RT-PCR of the TCR CDR3 used the HTBI primer set with the Qiagen OneStep RT-PCR kit. Libraries were constructed in a second round of multiplex PCR, after which size selection and purification were carried out. The libraries were sequenced on an Illumina HiSeq2000 using paired-end 100 bp reads. On the study's bioinformatics: SOAPnuke was used to process the raw data, removing reads that contained adapters or uncalled bases, had a mean Phred below 15, or lacked an exact match to the constant primer or identifier. COPE v1.2.5 was used to merge the high-quality paired reads, and each unique nucleotide sequence was defined as a clonotype. MiTCR v1.1 was used to align clonotypes to the IMGT TRBV, TRBD and TRBJ reference segments. The analysis included only V-J combinations with a frequency above 0.0001, which together covered 99% to 99.2% of the repertoires. A TCS score was defined as the ratio of F50 (clonal expansion) to E x V (chaos), with BLOSUM62-based TCRdist applied between CDR3 peptides within each V-J. Welch's t-statistics and random forest reduced several hundred V-J features to fewer than 15, which were used in a naive Bayes classifier (R e1071). The public reads were reanalyzed by TCRdb: fastp trimming at Q25, MiXCR alignment, in-frame beta chains only. Every entry covers one CDR3 protein and lists the most common genes and DNA from its rows. TCRdb, not the original authors, processed these V and J calls. The sample data list 650,000 to 700,000 distinct CDR3 sequences, and around 15% of these were observed just once. About 16% of the sample lies in the top ten.

Study-level results and caveats: A model built on a 13 V-J signature distinguished ophthalmopathy from stable hyperthyroidism, reaching roughly 88% sensitivity and around 82% specificity in cross-validation and 80%/75% in testing. In validation, progression to ophthalmopathy was predicted by the model with around 70% sensitivity and just over 72% specificity, a median of approximately 6.5 months before onset. Most expanded thyroid clonotypes (frequency above 0.001) were also detected in blood, suggesting blood repertoires may reflect thyroid immune responses. Sample size was not statistically predetermined, and investigators were not blinded to group allocation.

From cysteine to phenylalanine, the CDR3 is 15 amino acids long. Only the CDR3 DNA is retained, 45 bases long and in frame from the first base. The germline V gene provides CDR1 SGDLS and CDR2 YYNGEE. V is pruned by 0 bases and J by 8 bases, leaving 7 bases of the junction without a gene match. The sequencing input was blood. The V and J genes are TRBV9 and TRBJ2-4, and 8 bases in between align with TRBD1. The sequence was obtained from a man aged 45 to 65 with Graves' hyperthyroidism. The DNA reads TGTGCCAGCAGCGTAGCGGACAGGGTGGAATACATTCAGTACTTC. It codes for CASSVADRVEYIQYF.